These 32 T cell receptor beta chains originate from one sample sequenced in a study of CD8 T cells in Susac syndrome. Random hexamers were used to reverse transcribe 0.5 to 1 ug of RNA. TCRdb reprocessed the immunoSEQ multiplex PCR reads with MiXCR, giving one entry per CDR3 protein. The sample consists of about 180,000 distinct CDR3 sequences, approximately 94% of them appearing once. The sample comprised CD4+ T cells from PBMCs. These receptor sequences come from a human donor with Susac syndrome.

The chain links TRBV10-2 to TRBJ2-7; no clear D gene. Germline-derived CDR1 and CDR2 are WSHSY and SAAADI. The CDR3 contains 11 residues. V was shortened by 6 bases and J by 3 bases, with 6 bases between the two germline ends. The CDR3 coding sequence is TGCGCCAGCAGGGGTGACTACGAGCAGTACTTC. This gives the protein CASRGDYEQYF.

CDR3 coding DNA: TGTGCCAGCAGTTTAATCCTCTCCTACGAGCAGTACTTC. Protein sequence: CASSLILSYEQYF. V and J are TRBV27 and TRBJ2-7; D remains unclear. The CDR3 spans 13 residues. Germline V gene lookup returns CDR1 MNHEY and CDR2 SMNVEV (reference sequence). V lost 2 bases, J lost 0 bases, and 5 bases lay in between.

The chain joins TRBV27 to TRBJ2-7; D not certain. The CDR3 loop spans 14 amino acids. Trimming took off 6 bases at V and 3 bases at J, with 15 bases between the two ends. Germline V gene data show CDR1 as MNHEY and CDR2 as SMNVEV (reference sequence). CDR3 loop: CASSLSGLYYEQYF. As DNA, the CDR3 is TGTGCCAGCAGCCTGAGTGGGCTGTACTACGAGCAGTACTTC.

The chain combines TRBV10-3 with TRBJ1-1; D is undetermined. Trimming took 1 base from V and 1 from J, leaving 10 bases between them. CDR1 and CDR2 (germline): ENHRY, SYGVKD. This CDR3 region has 15 residues. The CDR3 bases are TGTGCCATCAGTGAGTTTAGGGCAGGGAACACTGAAGCTTTCTTT. Its translation is CAISEFRAGNTEAFF.

V gene TRBV3-1 combines with J gene TRBJ2-5; TRBD2 matches 8 bases. The trim removed 4 bases at V and 0 bases at J, leaving 7 bases unmatched. Germline CDR1 LGHDT, CDR2 YNNKEL (reference sequence). There are 16 residues in the CDR3. The CDR3 sequence is CASSPRLANYQETQYF. In DNA, the CDR3 is TGTGCCAGCAGCCCGAGACTAGCGAATTACCAAGAGACCCAGTACTTC.

The chain carries TRBV7-3 and TRBJ2-1; 8 positions match TRBD1. In germline, CDR1 is SGHTA, CDR2 FQGTGA. The CDR3 runs to 15 residues. V trimming: 5 bases; J trimming: 8 bases; junction bases outside the gene matches: 11. CDR3 DNA: TGTGCCAGCAGCGCCTCCGGGACAGGTGACGATGAGCAGTTCTTC. Translated: CASSASGTGDDEQFF. The full variable domain, rest sourced from reference TRBV7-3 and TRBJ2-1, is GAGVSQTPSNKVTEKGKYVELRCDPISGHTALYWYRQSLGQGPEFLIYFQGTGAADDSGLPNDRFFAVRPEGSVSTLKIQRTERGDSAVYLCASSASGTGDDEQFFGPGTRLTVL.

The chain joins TRBV10-3 to TRBJ1-1; 10 bases agree with TRBD1. This CDR3 spans 13 amino acids. Losses at the gene ends were 2 bases for V and 9 bases for J; bases not matched to a gene: 3. Germline assignment: CDR1 ENHRY and CDR2 SYGVKD. CDR3 nucleotide sequence: TGTGCCATCAGTGAGGGGACAGGGGAGAAAGCTTTCTTT. Protein sequence: CAISEGTGEKAFF.

The chain recombines TRBV5-1 with TRBJ1-2; 10 bases are a match to TRBD1. V gave up 3 bases and J gave up 8 bases; unmatched junction bases: 7. CDR1 is SGHRS and CDR2 is YFSETQ in the germline V gene. CDR3 length equals 14 residues. The CDR3 protein is CASSSPGQGRGYTF. The CDR3 coding sequence is TGCGCCAGCAGCTCACCGGGACAGGGGAGGGGCTACACCTTC.

The CDR3, as DNA: TGCAGTGCTCAACTTCCAACAGGGTATGGCTACACCTTC. Its translation is CSAQLPTGYGYTF. The genes are TRBV20-1 and TRBJ1-2; a weak D match, TRBD1 (6 bases). There are 13 residues in the CDR3. V was clipped by 5 bases and J by 5 bases, with 15 bases between them. CDR1 is DFQATT and CDR2 is SNEGSKA in the germline V gene (reference sequence).

The chain couples TRBV15 to TRBJ2-5, with D tentatively TRBD2 (5 bases). Germline V gene sequence: CDR1 LNHNV, CDR2 YYDKDF (reference sequence). This CDR3 has 13 residues. Trimming removed 7 bases from V and 3 bases from J, with 12 bases in between. DNA for the CDR3: TGTGCCACCACCACCCGGGGAGAAGAGACCCAGTACTTC. It translates to CATTTRGEETQYF. The whole variable domain, remainder taken from reference TRBV15 and TRBJ2-5, is DAMVIQNPRYQVTQFGKPVTLSCSQTLNHNVMYWYQQKSSQAPKLLFHYYDKDFNNEADTPDNFQSRRPNTSFCFLDIRSPGLGDTAMYLCATTTRGEETQYFGPGTRLLVL.

This chain uses TRBV18 with TRBJ1-2; no clear D gene. The CDR3 length is 15 residues. Between the trimmed V and J ends, which lost 5 bases and 2 bases, there was a span of 15 bases. CDR1 KGHSH and CDR2 LQKENI come from the germline V gene. DNA of the CDR3: TGTGCCAGCTCAAACACGGCCGGGCGGAACTATGGCTACACCTTC. Translating it yields CASSNTAGRNYGYTF.

V and J are TRBV29-1 and TRBJ2-1, with D unresolved. With 6 bases removed from V and 5 bases from J, the gap between germline ends came to 14 bases. The CDR3 runs 13 residues. CDR1 and CDR2 (germline): SQVTM, ANQGSEA. CDR3 sequence (DNA): TGCAGCGTCACAGCCTTGCGGAACAATGAGCAGTTCTTC. It yields the protein CSVTALRNNEQFF.

The chain recombines TRBV29-1 with TRBJ1-1, with D unclear. Germline V lookup: CDR1 SQVTM, CDR2 ANQGSEA. The CDR3 has 12 residues. V gave up 6 bases and J gave up 1 base, with 9 bases separating them. The CDR3 loop is CSVGIWNTEAFF. The DNA for the CDR3 is TGCAGCGTGGGAATATGGAACACTGAAGCTTTCTTT.

The chain combines TRBV6-1 with TRBJ1-4; 9 bases map to TRBD1. Germline lookup yields CDR1 MNHNS and CDR2 SASEGT. The CDR3 covers 15 residues. The V gene end was trimmed by 1 base and the J gene end by 8 bases; junction bases not matched to a gene: 5. As DNA, the CDR3 is TGTGCCAGCAGTGAAGAAGGGACAGGGTACGAAAAACTGTTTTTT. This gives the protein CASSEEGTGYEKLFF.

The chain couples TRBV3-1 to TRBJ2-5, with 8 bases identical to TRBD1. J gave up 5 bases and V 1 base, and 3 bases lay outside the gene matches. The germline V gene encodes CDR1 LGHDT and CDR2 YNNKEL (reference sequence). This CDR3 has 14 residues. The CDR3: CASSQVQGAETQYF. In DNA form, the CDR3 reads TGTGCCAGCAGCCAAGTGCAGGGGGCGGAGACCCAGTACTTC.

The chain employs TRBV15 and TRBJ1-2, with a possible D match to TRBD1 (6 bases). The CDR3 consists of 14 residues. Germline lookup yields CDR1 LNHNV and CDR2 YYDKDF (reference sequence). Trimming cost V 3 bases and J 8 bases, with 16 bases left between them. The CDR3 sequence: CATSRDLGQGGYTF. Written as DNA, the CDR3 is TGTGCCACCAGCAGGGACCTGGGACAAGGGGGCTACACCTTC.

This clonotype was picked up one time. No DNA is shown, since the ends of the CDR3 on it are uncertain; the CDR3 is the one TCRdb lists. CDR3 sequence: CASSFGGGAATGTF. This rearrangement joins TRBV7-9 to TRBJ1-2; TRBD1, as called in the table, went unchecked against the DNA. CDR1 is SEHNR and CDR2 is FQNEAQ in the germline V gene (reference sequence). The CDR3 is 14 residues long, ends included.

The V gene is TRBV3-1, the J gene TRBJ2-3; unclear D gene. Trimming shortened V by 0 bases and J by 6 bases, and 13 bases separated the two germline ends. Germline V CDR1 and CDR2: LGHDT, YNNKEL (reference sequence). The CDR3 has 15 residues. Written as DNA, the CDR3 is TGTGCCAGCAGCCAAGATGATAGGACGGTGGATACGCAGTATTTT. Encoded protein: CASSQDDRTVDTQYF.

The CDR3 reads CASSASDRSYNEQFF. DNA for the CDR3: TGTGCCAGCAGCGCCTCCGACCGGTCCTACAATGAGCAGTTCTTC. The J gene is TRBJ2-1, the V gene TRBV3-1; D gene uncertain. V shed 5 bases and J shed 1 base, with 12 bases lying between them. From germline, CDR1 is LGHDT and CDR2 YNNKEL (reference sequence). The CDR3 totals 15 residues.

The chain has TRBV2 and TRBJ2-1, with 13 bases identical to TRBD2. The V gene's germline CDR1 is SNHLY and CDR2 FYNNEI. Trimming cost V 4 bases and J 8 bases; bases outside gene matches: 2. The CDR3 has 14 residues. The CDR3: CASSVLAGGHEQFF. The DNA for the CDR3 is TGTGCCAGCAGTGTACTAGCGGGGGGGCATGAGCAGTTCTTC. The full variable domain, its missing parts supplied by reference TRBV2 and TRBJ2-1, is EPEVTQTPSHQVTQMGQEVILRCVPISNHLYFYWYRQILGQKVEFLVSFYNNEISEKSEIFDDQFSVERPDGSNFTLKIRSTKLEDSAMYFCASSVLAGGHEQFFGPGTRLTVL.

This chain joins TRBV2 and TRBJ2-7, with 11 bases identical to TRBD2. J gave up 3 bases and V 6 bases, and 4 bases lay outside the gene matches. The CDR3 has 14 amino acids. Germline V lookup: CDR1 SNHLY, CDR2 FYNNEI. The CDR3 region has the DNA TGTGCCAGCAGGGGACTAGCGGACCTCTACGAGCAGTACTTC. It codes for CASRGLADLYEQYF.

This sequence joins TRBV4-1 and TRBJ1-2, with TRBD1 matching 12 bases. The CDR3 loop spans 16 amino acids. The V and J ends lost 4 bases and 7 bases, in that order; junction bases with no gene match: 10. CDR1 is MGHRA, CDR2 YSYEKL, per germline. The CDR3 region is CASSRDPGQGAIGYTF. The CDR3, as DNA: TGCGCCAGCAGCCGTGACCCGGGACAGGGGGCCATTGGCTACACCTTC.

V usage is TRBV7-3 and J usage is TRBJ2-7; 9 bases are shared with TRBD2. There are 15 residues in the CDR3. The germline V gene encodes CDR1 SGHTA and CDR2 FQGTGA. V was clipped by 5 bases and J by 5 bases; unmatched bases: 10. In DNA, the CDR3 is TGTGCCAGCAGCCCAAATGGGCGGGGGGGCCACGAGCAGTACTTC. Amino acid sequence: CASSPNGRGGHEQYF.

The rearrangement links TRBV12-3 or TRBV12-4 to TRBJ1-4; 8 nucleotides line up with TRBD1. V shed 4 bases, J shed 6 bases, and the junction held 16 bases outside the gene matches. This CDR3 comprises 18 residues. In nucleotides, the CDR3 is TGTGCCAGCAGTTCCTTTCTGACCCCGGGACAGGCTTATGAAAAACTGTTTTTT. Its translation is CASSSFLTPGQAYEKLFF.

V is TRBV19 and J is TRBJ1-1; D not resolved. Germline V gives CDR1 LNHDA, CDR2 SQIVND (reference sequence). Trimming shortened V by 0 bases and J by 3 bases, and 17 bases separated the two germline ends. The CDR3 is 17 residues long. CDR3 in amino acids: CASSIDSRAHRYTEAFF. For the CDR3, the DNA is TGTGCCAGTAGTATAGACAGCCGGGCTCATCGGTACACTGAAGCTTTCTTT.

V and J are TRBV29-1 and TRBJ1-2, with D maybe TRBD1 (5 bases). The CDR3 sequence is 12 residues long. Germline V gene data show CDR1 as SQVTM and CDR2 as ANQGSEA. The V end lost 6 bases, the J end lost 1 base, and 9 bases lay between the germline ends. CDR3 DNA sequence: TGCAGCGTCCTCAGGGATAACTATGGCTACACCTTC. Translated, it gives CSVLRDNYGYTF.

The CDR3 loop reads CSVLTRSSGNTIYF. As DNA, the CDR3 is TGCAGTGTTTTGACCAGAAGCTCTGGAAACACCATATATTTT. V is TRBV20-1 and J is TRBJ1-3, with no clear D. CDR3 size: 14 residues. Germline V gene lookup returns CDR1 DFQATT and CDR2 SNEGSKA (reference sequence). V gave up 7 bases and J gave up 0 bases, with 13 bases separating them.

The rearrangement links TRBV20-1 to TRBJ2-3; D is tentatively TRBD1 or TRBD2 (5 bases each). CDR1 DFQATT and CDR2 SNEGSKA come from the germline V gene (reference sequence). CDR3 length: 15 amino acids. V shed 6 bases and J shed 4 bases, with 20 bases lying between them. The CDR3 DNA sequence: TGCAGTGCCACAGACTCCGGGACGAAGGCAGATACGCAGTATTTT. Its protein product is CSATDSGTKADTQYF.

The chain employs TRBV3-1 and TRBJ2-1, with a weak D call TRBD1 (5 bases). The CDR3 is 12 residues long. Germline V CDR1 and CDR2: LGHDT, YNNKEL (reference sequence). The V and J ends lost 8 bases and 8 bases respectively, with 13 bases between them. The CDR3: CASYSRGHEQFF. Here the CDR3 DNA reads TGTGCCAGCTACTCAAGGGGCCATGAGCAGTTCTTC.

This chain connects TRBV12-3 or TRBV12-4 to TRBJ2-1; D call uncertain. This CDR3 has 14 amino acids. V was clipped by 5 bases and J by 4 bases, with 12 bases between them. The DNA of the CDR3 is TGTGCCAGCAGTGGGCTAAACCTATACAATGAGCAGTTCTTC. It translates to CASSGLNLYNEQFF.

The CDR3 region is CSAKVEKNYGYTF. CDR3 coding DNA: TGCAGTGCTAAGGTGGAGAAGAACTATGGCTACACCTTC. The chain joins TRBV20-1 to TRBJ1-2; D not resolved. Germline V CDR1 and CDR2: DFQATT, SNEGSKA (reference sequence). This CDR3 is built from 13 residues. V was pared by 4 bases and J by 2 bases, with 11 bases between.

This chain uses TRBV29-1 with TRBJ1-6; 7 nucleotides line up with TRBD1. The CDR3 has 13 amino acids. Germline V gene data show CDR1 as SQVTM and CDR2 as ANQGSEA. With V trimmed by 5 bases and J by 7 bases, 5 bases remained unmatched. CDR3 loop: CSVSTGVNSPLHF. CDR3 in DNA: TGCAGCGTTTCCACAGGGGTCAATTCACCCCTCCACTTT.